The 3 T cell receptor beta chains below were found in one sample sequenced in a study of identical twins. TCRdb re-derived calls from the 5' RACE reads in MiXCR, one entry per CDR3 protein. The data show 420,000 or so distinct CDR3 sequences, about a fifth seen once. Sequencing was carried out using naive T cells sorted from blood. The receptors derive from a man aged 45 to 65 in good health.

The J gene is TRBJ2-5, the V gene TRBV29-1; 12 bases align to TRBD2. Trimming removed 6 bases from V and 4 bases from J; junction bases left unmatched: 12. The CDR3 totals 16 residues. Per germline, CDR1 SQVTM and CDR2 ANQGSEA. The CDR3 sequence is CSVILAGGQRPETQYF. CDR3 DNA: TGCAGCGTGATACTAGCGGGGGGCCAAAGGCCAGAGACCCAGTACTTC.

The chain is built from TRBV25-1 and TRBJ2-7, with D possibly TRBD1 on 7 matching bases. The CDR3 totals 15 residues. Germline loops: CDR1 MGHDK, CDR2 SYGVNS. V was shortened by 1 base and J by 5 bases, with 15 bases between the two germline ends. CDR3 protein: CASSEWRQGGHEQYF. The DNA of the CDR3 is TGTGCCAGCAGTGAATGGCGGCAGGGGGGCCACGAGCAGTACTTC.

The chain uses TRBV7-9 and TRBJ2-6; no firm D call. Trimming shortened V by 0 bases and J by 4 bases, and 10 bases separated the two germline ends. CDR1 is SEHNR, CDR2 FQNEAQ, per germline (reference sequence). CDR3 size: 16 residues. The CDR3 reads CASSLASFSGANVLTF. CDR3 coding DNA: TGTGCCAGCAGCTTAGCGTCATTTTCAGGGGCCAACGTCCTGACTTTC.